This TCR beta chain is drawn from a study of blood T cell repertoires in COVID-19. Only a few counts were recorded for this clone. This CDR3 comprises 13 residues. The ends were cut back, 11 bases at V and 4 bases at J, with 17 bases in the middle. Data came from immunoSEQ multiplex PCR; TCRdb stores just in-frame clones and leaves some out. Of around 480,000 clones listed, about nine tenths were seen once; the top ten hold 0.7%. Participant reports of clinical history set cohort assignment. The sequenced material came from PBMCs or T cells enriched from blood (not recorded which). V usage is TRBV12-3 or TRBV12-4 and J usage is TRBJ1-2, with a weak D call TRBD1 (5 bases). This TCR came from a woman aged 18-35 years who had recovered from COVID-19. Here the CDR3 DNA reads TGTGCCTCCAAGCCCCCGCAGGGCTATGGCTACACCTTC. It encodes CASKPPQGYGYTF.